Following are 21 T cell receptor beta chains from one sample sequenced in a study of cytomegalovirus exposure and HLA in healthy donors. 60 Vbeta and 13 Jbeta primers were used in PCR. Clones were sequenced by immunoSEQ multiplex PCR, and TCRdb holds only the in-frame ones, with some missing. The sample holds around 130,000 clones, around 81% seen once. Sequences were obtained from PBMCs. These receptors were collected from a woman between 45 and 65 years old in good health and CMV-seronegative.

The V and J genes are TRBV18 and TRBJ2-2; tentatively, D is TRBD1 (6 bases). The germline V gene has CDR1 KGHSH and CDR2 LQKENI. Trimming stripped 3 bases from V and 1 base from J, with 15 bases between. The length of the CDR3 is 17 residues. In nucleotides, the CDR3 is TGTGCCAGCTCACCTGATATCCTACAGGGGAACACCGGGGAGCTGTTTTTT. Amino acids: CASSPDILQGNTGELFF.

The chain links TRBV5-6 to TRBJ1-2, with 8 bases fitting TRBD1. CDR1 and CDR2 from the germline V gene are SGHDT and YYEEEE. The trim removed 4 bases at V and 2 bases at J, leaving 10 bases unmatched. The CDR3 is made up of 16 amino acids. The CDR3 nucleotides read TGTGCCAGCAGCCACGGACAGGGCGAGATGAACTATGGCTACACCTTC. Its translation: CASSHGQGEMNYGYTF.

CDR3 bases: TGTGCCAGCAGTTCGCCTAGCGGGAGCTCCTACAATGAGCAGTTCTTC. Translated: CASSSPSGSSYNEQFF. V is TRBV2 and J is TRBJ2-1, with TRBD2 identical over 10 bases. Germline values: CDR1 SNHLY, CDR2 FYNNEI. The CDR3 length is 16 residues. J gave up 0 bases and V 5 bases, and 4 bases lay outside the gene matches.

The genes are TRBV11-3 and TRBJ2-3; 14 positions match TRBD2. CDR3 length: 16 amino acids. V shed 7 bases and J 6 bases; nucleotides not matched to a gene: 9. Germline V gene lookup returns CDR1 SGHNT and CDR2 YENEEA. The CDR3 DNA reads TGTGCCAGCAACTCCGGGACTAGCGGGAGTTCCGATACGCAGTATTTT. It translates to CASNSGTSGSSDTQYF.

This sequence joins TRBV11-3 and TRBJ1-1, with D hard to call. This CDR3 has 14 residues. Germline V lookup: CDR1 SGHNT, CDR2 YENEEA. Trimming left V 1 base short and J 4 bases short, with 10 bases between. The CDR3: CASSLGGRVTEAFF. CDR3 coding DNA: TGTGCCAGCAGCTTAGGAGGCCGGGTCACTGAAGCTTTCTTT.

This clone has more than one count but fewer than ten. The chain is built from TRBV6-1 and TRBJ1-2, with 10 bases aligning to TRBD1. The CDR3 runs 14 residues. J was trimmed by 3 bases and V by 6 bases; bases with no gene match: 4. The V gene's germline CDR1 is MNHNS and CDR2 SASEGT. DNA of the CDR3: TGTGCCAGCAGCGTGACAGGGGGCTACTATGGCTACACCTTC. Protein sequence: CASSVTGGYYGYTF.

J is TRBJ2-1 and V is TRBV5-4, with TRBD1 identical over 8 bases. V lost 0 bases, J lost 8 bases, and 7 bases stayed unmatched. CDR3 length equals 15 residues. Germline assignment: CDR1 SGHNT and CDR2 YYREEE (reference sequence). The CDR3 is CASSLGQGAQDEQFF. CDR3 sequence (DNA): TGTGCCAGCAGCTTGGGGCAGGGGGCGCAAGATGAGCAGTTCTTC.

This clone has just a few counts. The V gene is TRBV5-5, the J gene TRBJ2-5, with D possibly being TRBD2 (6 bases). Deletions cut 5 bases from V and 3 bases from J, with 20 bases between. The CDR3 is made up of 16 amino acids. CDR1 is SGHKS, CDR2 YYEKEE, per germline (reference sequence). Here the CDR3 reads CASRPAGGYGKETQYF. In DNA, the CDR3 is TGTGCCAGCAGGCCGGCCGGGGGTTACGGGAAAGAGACCCAGTACTTC.

The chain links TRBV5-1 to TRBJ2-2; D not certain. In germline, CDR1 is SGHRS, CDR2 YFSETQ. The CDR3 is made up of 13 amino acids. Trimming pared 1 base from V and 6 bases from J, leaving 7 bases between. The CDR3 coding sequence is TGCGCCAGCAGCTTGATTGGGCCCGGGGAGCTGTTTTTT. Translating gives CASSLIGPGELFF.

The V gene is TRBV6-5, the J gene TRBJ2-7; TRBD2 aligns across 9 bases. The J segment lost 2 bases and the V segment lost 5 bases, leaving 4 bases of the junction unmatched. Germline-derived CDR1 and CDR2 are MNHEY and SVGAGI. The CDR3 contains 14 residues. CDR3 in DNA: TGTGCCAGCAGTCCGACTAGCGGAGCCTACGAGCAGTACTTC. Translation gives CASSPTSGAYEQYF.

The chain carries TRBV6-6 and TRBJ1-1; D not certain. CDR1 is MNHNY and CDR2 is SVGAGI in the germline V gene (reference sequence). The V and J ends lost 7 bases and 7 bases respectively, with 13 bases between them. This CDR3 has 12 amino acids. In DNA form, the CDR3 reads TGTGCCAGCAAAGGTGGTGGCGGTGAAGCTTTCTTT. Protein: CASKGGGGEAFF.

Only a few counts were recorded for this clone. The chain combines TRBV9 with TRBJ2-5, with D unresolved. CDR3 length: 17 amino acids. The V and J ends lost 0 bases and 1 base respectively, with 16 bases between them. The germline V gene has CDR1 SGDLS and CDR2 YYNGEE. This CDR3 is CASSVATRLQTQETQYF. The CDR3 DNA reads as TGTGCCAGCAGCGTAGCTACGCGGCTCCAAACCCAAGAGACCCAGTACTTC.

The rearrangement links TRBV28 to TRBJ1-2; D is possibly TRBD1 (6 bases). The germline gives CDR1 MDHEN, CDR2 SYDVKM. This CDR3 region has 13 residues. Trimming removed 4 bases at V and 2 bases at J, with 8 bases between. Here the CDR3 DNA reads TGTGCCAGCAGTTCGCAGGGGAACTATGGCTACACCTTC. Its protein is CASSSQGNYGYTF.

The chain links TRBV4-1 to TRBJ2-2; 8 bases are a match to TRBD2. V was pared by 2 bases and J by 6 bases, with 14 bases of the junction left unmatched. CDR3 length: 18 residues. Germline values: CDR1 MGHRA, CDR2 YSYEKL. This chain's CDR3 is CASSQWDGIGRVSGELFF. The CDR3 region has the DNA TGCGCCAGCAGCCAATGGGATGGGATCGGGAGGGTGTCCGGGGAGCTGTTTTTT.

The genes are TRBV6-1 and TRBJ2-7; 8 nucleotides agree with TRBD1. CDR1 is MNHNS and CDR2 is SASEGT in the germline V gene. The CDR3 sequence is 14 residues long. V was pared by 6 bases and J by 1 base, with 5 bases of the junction left unmatched. Here the CDR3 reads CASSPDRASYEQYV. As DNA, the CDR3 is TGTGCCAGCAGCCCGGACAGGGCTTCCTACGAGCAGTACGTC.

The genes are TRBV30 and TRBJ1-2; D gene ambiguous. There are 12 residues in the CDR3. Trimming cost V 2 bases and J 7 bases, with 11 bases left between them. Per the germline V gene, CDR1 is GTSNPN and CDR2 is SVGIG (reference sequence). The CDR3 sequence is CAWSSTVTGYTF. The CDR3 DNA is TGTGCCTGGAGTTCTACAGTCACTGGCTACACCTTC.

The J gene is TRBJ1-3, the V gene TRBV7-2; a weak D match, TRBD1 (5 bases). This CDR3 comprises 16 residues. V was cut by 4 bases and J by 0 bases, with 13 bases left in between. The germline V gene encodes CDR1 SGHTA and CDR2 FQGNSA. For the CDR3, the DNA is TGTGCCAGCAGCTCCTCAGGGTCTCGCTCTGGAAACACCATATATTTT. This sequence encodes CASSSSGSRSGNTIYF.

The chain is built from TRBV25-1 and TRBJ2-1, with TRBD1 identical over 7 bases. V shed 4 bases, J shed 4 bases, and the junction held 13 bases outside the gene matches. CDR1 and CDR2 (germline): MGHDK, SYGVNS. This CDR3 is 17 amino acids long. CDR3 sequence reads: CASSGSAGGRLYNEQFF. CDR3 DNA: TGTGCCAGCAGTGGGAGCGCAGGGGGACGACTTTACAATGAGCAGTTCTTC. Supplemented by reference TRBV25-1 and TRBJ2-1, the full variable domain reads EADIYQTPRYLVIGTGKKITLECSQTMGHDKMYWYQQDPGMELHLIHYSYGVNSTEKGDLSSESTVSRIRTEHFPLTLESARPSHTSQYLCASSGSAGGRLYNEQFFGPGTRLTVL.

V gene TRBV29-1 combines with J gene TRBJ1-2; 7 bases fit TRBD1. Germline assignment: CDR1 SQVTM and CDR2 ANQGSEA. With V trimmed by 4 bases and J by 5 bases, 10 bases remained unmatched. The CDR3 is made up of 14 amino acids. The CDR3 region has the DNA TGCAGCGTTGCCCCCGGACAGGCATCTTATGGCTACACCTTC. This gives the protein CSVAPGQASYGYTF.

The chain couples TRBV4-2 to TRBJ1-4, with 7 bases that match TRBD1. CDR1 is LGHNA, CDR2 YNFKEQ, per germline. This CDR3 region has 17 residues. Trimming removed 2 bases from V and 5 bases from J; junction bases left unmatched: 11. CDR3 loop: CASSQTDPGQRNEKLFF. For the CDR3, the DNA is TGTGCCAGCAGCCAAACCGATCCGGGACAGAGAAATGAAAAACTGTTTTTT.

V usage is TRBV6-1 and J usage is TRBJ1-2; D may be TRBD1 (6 bases). V was pared by 6 bases and J by 3 bases, with 11 bases between. This CDR3 has 13 residues. The V gene's germline CDR1 is MNHNS and CDR2 SASEGT. This chain's CDR3 is CASRAQGYYGYTF. CDR3 DNA sequence: TGTGCCAGCAGGGCACAGGGTTACTATGGCTACACCTTC.